This TCR beta chain was captured in a study of blood T cell repertoires in COVID-19. CDR1 and CDR2 from the germline V gene are MNHEY and SVGAGI. V was clipped by 3 bases and J by 5 bases, with 18 bases between them. This CDR3 contains 16 residues. Those enrolled in Seattle joined during active infection and were followed longitudinally afterward. Original handling: Quantification of nucleated cells was approximated via reference gene primer amplification. Assay: immunoSEQ multiplex PCR; the TCRdb copy retains only in-frame clones and omits some. V, J and clone size were drawn from that table, and D and trimming were deduced from the DNA. The sample consists of fewer than 700,000 clones, 85% to 90% of them appearing once.

This TCR derives from a woman in her forties or fifties with COVID-19, enrolled during active disease. Sequencing input: peripheral blood. The rearrangement joins TRBV6-5 to TRBJ2-3; TRBD2 is a possible D gene (6 bases). In DNA form, the CDR3 reads TGTGCCAGCAGTTATTCGCGGGGTGGGTTAAGAGATACGCAGTATTTT. Its translation: CASSYSRGGLRDTQYF.